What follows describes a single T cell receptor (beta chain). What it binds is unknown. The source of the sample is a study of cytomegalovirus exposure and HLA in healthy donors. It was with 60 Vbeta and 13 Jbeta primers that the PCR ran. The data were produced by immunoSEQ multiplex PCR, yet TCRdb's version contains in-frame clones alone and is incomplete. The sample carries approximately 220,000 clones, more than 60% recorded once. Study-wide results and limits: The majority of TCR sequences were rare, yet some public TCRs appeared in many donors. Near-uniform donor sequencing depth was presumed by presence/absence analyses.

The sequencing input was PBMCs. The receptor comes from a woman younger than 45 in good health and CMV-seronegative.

DNA for the CDR3: TGCAGCGTAGCCGGGCGGGACCGGGTTGAGGAGCAGTACTTC. This sequence encodes CSVAGRDRVEEQYF. The chain has TRBV29-1 and TRBJ2-7; tentative D call: TRBD2 (6 bases). The V gene's germline CDR1 is SQVTM and CDR2 ANQGSEA. This CDR3 region has 14 residues. V shed 6 bases and J shed 7 bases, with 22 bases lying between them.